The TCR beta chain described here comes from a study of T cell repertoires in MIS-A myocarditis. This table comes from immunoSEQ multiplex PCR, and its TCRdb copy is limited to in-frame clones, with some not included. The table records approximately 10,000 clones, 80% to 90% of them present only once. The CDR3 totals 13 residues. Germline CDR1 is SGHAT and CDR2 is FQNNGV. The ends were cut back, 3 bases at V and 4 bases at J, with 9 bases in the middle. This sequence was found in a young man with fulminant myocarditis from multisystem inflammatory syndrome in adults (MIS-A) after COVID-19. Sequencing was done on a sample of thoracic lymph node tissue obtained at autopsy. The chain is built from TRBV11-2 and TRBJ1-2, with D maybe TRBD1 (6 bases). CDR3 DNA: TGTGCCAGCAGCTTGGACAGCGGCTATGGCTACACCTTC. Protein product: CASSLDSGYGYTF.